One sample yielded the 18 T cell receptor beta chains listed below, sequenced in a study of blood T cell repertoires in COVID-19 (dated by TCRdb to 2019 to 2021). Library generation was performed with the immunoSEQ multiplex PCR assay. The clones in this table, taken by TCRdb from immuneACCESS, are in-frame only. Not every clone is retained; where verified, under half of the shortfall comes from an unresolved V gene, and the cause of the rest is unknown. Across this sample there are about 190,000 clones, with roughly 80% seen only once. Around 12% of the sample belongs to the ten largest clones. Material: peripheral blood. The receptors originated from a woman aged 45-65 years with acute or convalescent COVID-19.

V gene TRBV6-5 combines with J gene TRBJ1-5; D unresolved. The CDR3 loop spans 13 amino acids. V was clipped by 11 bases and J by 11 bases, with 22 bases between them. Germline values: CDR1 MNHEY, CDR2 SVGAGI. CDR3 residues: CAGGRDDPVAQHF. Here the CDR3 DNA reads TGTGCCGGCGGCCGTGACGACCCAGTGGCCCAGCATTTT.

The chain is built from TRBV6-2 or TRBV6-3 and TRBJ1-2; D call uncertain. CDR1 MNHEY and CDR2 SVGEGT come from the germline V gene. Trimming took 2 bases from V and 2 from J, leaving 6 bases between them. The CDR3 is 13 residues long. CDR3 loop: CASSYPRNYGYTF. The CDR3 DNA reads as TGTGCCAGCAGTTACCCCCGGAACTATGGCTACACCTTC.

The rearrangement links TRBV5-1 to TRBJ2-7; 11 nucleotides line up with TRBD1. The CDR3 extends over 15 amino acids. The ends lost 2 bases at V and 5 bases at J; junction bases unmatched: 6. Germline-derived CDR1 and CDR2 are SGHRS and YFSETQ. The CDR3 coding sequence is TGCGCCAGCAGCTTTAGGACAGGGGGCGGCAACGAGCAGTACTTC. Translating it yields CASSFRTGGGNEQYF.

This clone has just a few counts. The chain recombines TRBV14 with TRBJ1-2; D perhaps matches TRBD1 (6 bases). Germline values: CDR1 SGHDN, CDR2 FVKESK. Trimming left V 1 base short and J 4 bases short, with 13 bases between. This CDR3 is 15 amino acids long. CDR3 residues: CASSQAPGVGYGYTF. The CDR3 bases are TGTGCCAGCAGCCAAGCTCCAGGGGTGGGCTATGGCTACACCTTC.

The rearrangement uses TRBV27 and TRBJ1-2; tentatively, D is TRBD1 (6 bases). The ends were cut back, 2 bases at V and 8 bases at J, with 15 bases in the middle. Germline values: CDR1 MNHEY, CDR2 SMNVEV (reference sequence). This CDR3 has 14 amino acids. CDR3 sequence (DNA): TGTGCCAGCAGTTTAAGGGGGAGCAATGGAGGCTACACCTTC. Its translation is CASSLRGSNGGYTF.

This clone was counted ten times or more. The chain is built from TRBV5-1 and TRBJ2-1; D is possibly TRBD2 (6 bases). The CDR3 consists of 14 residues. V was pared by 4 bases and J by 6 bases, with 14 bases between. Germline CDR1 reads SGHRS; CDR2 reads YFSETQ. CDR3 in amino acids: CASSPGLYSNEQFF. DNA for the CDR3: TGCGCCAGCAGCCCGGGACTCTACTCCAATGAGCAGTTCTTC.

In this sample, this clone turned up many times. CDR3 bases: TGCGCCAGCAGCCCAGGGGGGAACTATGGCTACACCTTC. Translated: CASSPGGNYGYTF. This chain joins TRBV5-1 and TRBJ1-2; 7 positions match TRBD1. CDR3 length: 13 amino acids. V dropped 4 bases and J dropped 2; count of bases not matched to a gene: 2. Germline V lookup: CDR1 SGHRS, CDR2 YFSETQ. Together with reference TRBV5-1 and TRBJ1-2, the CDR3 gives the full variable domain: KAGVTQTPRYLIKTRGQQVTLSCSPISGHRSVSWYQQTPGQGLQFLFEYFSETQRNKGNFPGRFSGRQFSNSRSEMNVSTLELGDSALYLCASSPGGNYGYTFGSGTRLTVV.

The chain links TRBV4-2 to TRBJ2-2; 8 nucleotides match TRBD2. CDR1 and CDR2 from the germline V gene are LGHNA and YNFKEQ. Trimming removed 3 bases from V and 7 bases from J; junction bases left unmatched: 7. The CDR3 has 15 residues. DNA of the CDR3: TGTGCCAGCAGCCACCGCGGGGGGCGAAGCGGGGAGCTGTTTTTT. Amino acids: CASSHRGGRSGELFF.

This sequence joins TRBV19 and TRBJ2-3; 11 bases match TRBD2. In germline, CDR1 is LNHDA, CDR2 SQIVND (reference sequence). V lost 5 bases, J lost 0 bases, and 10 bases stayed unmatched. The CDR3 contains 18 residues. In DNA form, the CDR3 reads TGTGCCAGTAGTCCAACGGCGACTAGCGGGACTAGCACAGATACGCAGTATTTT. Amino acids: CASSPTATSGTSTDTQYF.

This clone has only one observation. The CDR3 region is CASSLDRGEAFF. The CDR3 DNA follows: TGTGCCAGCAGCTTGGACAGGGGTGAAGCTTTCTTT. V is TRBV5-4 and J is TRBJ1-1, with TRBD1 matching 7 bases. J was trimmed by 7 bases and V by 0 bases; bases with no gene match: 0. CDR3 length: 12 residues. CDR1 is SGHNT, CDR2 YYREEE, per germline (reference sequence).

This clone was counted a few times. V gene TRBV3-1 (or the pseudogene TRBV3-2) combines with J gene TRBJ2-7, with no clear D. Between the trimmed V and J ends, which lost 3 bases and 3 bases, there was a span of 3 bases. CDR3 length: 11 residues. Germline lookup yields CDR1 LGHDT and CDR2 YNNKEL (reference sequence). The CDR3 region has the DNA TGTGCCAGCAGCCACGGCTACGAGCAGTACTTC. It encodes CASSHGYEQYF.

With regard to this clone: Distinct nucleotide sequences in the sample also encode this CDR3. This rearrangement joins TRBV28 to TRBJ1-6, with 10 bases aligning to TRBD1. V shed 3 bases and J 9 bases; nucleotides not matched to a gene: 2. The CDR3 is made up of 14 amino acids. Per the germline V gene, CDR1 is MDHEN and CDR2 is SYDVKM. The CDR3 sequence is CASSFRDRGSPLHF. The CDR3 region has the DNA TGTGCCAGCAGTTTTAGGGACAGGGGTTCACCCCTCCACTTT.

This chain's CDR3 is CASRLDRWSTGELFF. The CDR3 DNA follows: TGTGCCAGCAGGCTGGACAGGTGGAGCACCGGGGAGCTGTTTTTT. This chain joins TRBV6-5 and TRBJ2-2, with 7 positions matching TRBD1. The CDR3 runs to 15 residues. Looked up from germline, CDR1 is MNHEY and CDR2 is SVGAGI. Trimming cost V 6 bases and J 4 bases; bases outside gene matches: 8.

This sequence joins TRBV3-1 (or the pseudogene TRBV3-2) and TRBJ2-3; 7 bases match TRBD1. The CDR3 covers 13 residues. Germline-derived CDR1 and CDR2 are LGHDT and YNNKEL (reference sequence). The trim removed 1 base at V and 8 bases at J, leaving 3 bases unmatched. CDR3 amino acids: CASSQGRQGTQYF. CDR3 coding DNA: TGTGCCAGCAGCCAAGGTCGACAGGGTACGCAGTATTTT.

CDR3 region: CASSQDGGTGQGYTF. The CDR3 DNA follows: TGCGCCAGCAGCCAAGATGGTGGGACAGGGCAGGGCTACACCTTC. This chain connects TRBV4-3 to TRBJ1-2, with 9 bases lining up with TRBD1. The CDR3 covers 15 residues. CDR1 is LGHNA, CDR2 YSLEER, per germline. Trimming removed 0 bases from V and 8 bases from J; junction bases left unmatched: 7.

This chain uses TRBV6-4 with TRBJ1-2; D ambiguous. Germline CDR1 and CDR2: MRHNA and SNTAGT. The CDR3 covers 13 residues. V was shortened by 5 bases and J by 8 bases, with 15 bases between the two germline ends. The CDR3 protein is CASSTGPGWGYTF. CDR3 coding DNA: TGTGCCAGCAGTACCGGTCCCGGGTGGGGCTACACCTTC.

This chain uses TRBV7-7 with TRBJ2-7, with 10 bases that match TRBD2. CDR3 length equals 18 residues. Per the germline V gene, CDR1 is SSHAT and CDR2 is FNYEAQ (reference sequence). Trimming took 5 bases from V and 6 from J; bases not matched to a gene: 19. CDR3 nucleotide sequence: TGTGCCAGCAGCCCAATACTGATAGCGGGAGGTCACCTCGGCGAGCAGTACTTC. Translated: CASSPILIAGGHLGEQYF. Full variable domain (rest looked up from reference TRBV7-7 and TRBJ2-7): GAGVSQSPRYKVTKRGQDVTLRCDPISSHATLYWYQQALGQGPEFLTYFNYEAQPDKSGLPSDRFSAERPEGSISTLTIQRTEQRDSAMYRCASSPILIAGGHLGEQYFGPGTRLTVT.

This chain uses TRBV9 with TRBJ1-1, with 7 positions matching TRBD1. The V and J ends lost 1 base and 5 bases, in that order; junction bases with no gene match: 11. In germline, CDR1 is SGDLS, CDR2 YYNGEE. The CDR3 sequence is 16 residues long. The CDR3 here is CASSVNQGGAGTEAFF. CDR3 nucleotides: TGTGCCAGCAGCGTAAACCAAGGGGGCGCGGGGACTGAAGCTTTCTTT.